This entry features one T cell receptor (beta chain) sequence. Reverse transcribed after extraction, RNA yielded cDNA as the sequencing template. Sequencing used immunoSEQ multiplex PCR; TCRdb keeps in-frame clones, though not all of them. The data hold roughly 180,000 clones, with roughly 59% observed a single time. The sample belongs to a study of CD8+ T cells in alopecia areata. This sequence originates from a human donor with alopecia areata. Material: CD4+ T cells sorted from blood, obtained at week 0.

CDR3 loop: CASSIQYF. The CDR3 nucleotides read TGCGCCAGTTCTATTCAGTACTTC. The chain combines TRBV4-3 with TRBJ2-4; D not certain. The V gene's germline CDR1 is LGHNA and CDR2 YSLEER. CDR3 length equals 8 residues. Trimming removed 9 bases at V and 10 bases at J, with 4 bases between.